Shown below are 13 T cell receptor beta chains from a single sample sequenced in a study of cytomegalovirus exposure and HLA in healthy donors. Profiling relied on immunoSEQ multiplex PCR, and the TCRdb table lists in-frame clones only, not all of them. The sample consists of approximately 300,000 clones, about 85% of them appearing once. Sequenced: PBMCs. These TCRs come from a woman aged 25-40 years in good health and CMV-seropositive.

This chain links TRBV1 with TRBJ2-3; TRBD2, the D gene given by the table, was not confirmed from the DNA. TRBV1 is given as a pseudogene. This CDR3 region has 15 residues. The CDR3 region has the DNA TGCACCAGCAGCCAAACATTTAGCGGGACAGATACGCAGTATTTT. It yields the protein CTSSQTFSGTDTQYF.

This sequence joins TRBV5-4 and TRBJ2-3; 7 nucleotides align to TRBD2. Germline CDR1 SGHNT, CDR2 YYREEE (reference sequence). The V gene end was trimmed by 1 base and the J gene end by 1 base; junction bases not matched to a gene: 3. This CDR3 contains 15 residues. The DNA for the CDR3 is TGTGCCAGCAGCTTGAAGCGGGGCGGCACAGATACGCAGTATTTT. Amino acid sequence: CASSLKRGGTDTQYF.

The chain is built from TRBV15 and TRBJ2-4; TRBD2 matches at 7 bases. The CDR3 spans 18 residues. V trimming: 1 base; J trimming: 1 base; junction bases outside the gene matches: 10. Germline V gene sequence: CDR1 LNHNV, CDR2 YYDKDF (reference sequence). The CDR3 here is CATSRGEKNGRAKNIQYF. The CDR3 DNA is TGTGCCACCAGCAGAGGGGAAAAAAACGGGAGGGCCAAAAACATTCAGTACTTC.

Comments on this clone: Just one base apart from a much larger clone, this may be a read error. The chain carries TRBV2 and TRBJ2-7; 9 nucleotides line up with TRBD2. The CDR3 spans 14 residues. Trimming at V came to 5 bases and at J to 0 bases, leaving 2 bases not matched to a gene. CDR1 and CDR2 (germline): SNHLY, FYNNEI. The CDR3 spells CASSFSGSSYEQYF. Here the CDR3 DNA reads TGTGCCAGCAGTTTTAGCGGGAGCTCCTACGAGCAGTACTTC.

This clone was recorded once. The gene calls are TRBV29-1 and TRBJ2-7; 9 bases map to TRBD1. From germline, CDR1 is SQVTM and CDR2 ANQGSEA. CDR3 length: 12 amino acids. V shed 4 bases, J shed 9 bases, and the junction held 7 bases outside the gene matches. The CDR3: CSVAGQGSGQYF. As DNA, the CDR3 is TGCAGCGTTGCTGGACAGGGGTCTGGGCAGTACTTC.

The chain employs TRBV11-2 and TRBJ2-1; no clear D gene. Trimming stripped 2 bases from V and 5 bases from J, with 7 bases between. The CDR3 sequence is 13 residues long. Germline CDR1 and CDR2: SGHAT and FQNNGV. CDR3 in amino acids: CASSLSFNNEQFF. As DNA, the CDR3 is TGTGCCAGCAGCTTATCCTTCAACAATGAGCAGTTCTTC.

Only a few counts were recorded for this clone. The chain employs TRBV30 and TRBJ1-1, with D unclear. Germline CDR1 reads GTSNPN; CDR2 reads SVGIG (reference sequence). The CDR3 runs to 12 residues. Between the trimmed V and J ends, which lost 3 bases and 2 bases, there was a span of 7 bases. The chain's CDR3 is CAWSVPNTEAFF. The CDR3 DNA reads as TGTGCCTGGAGCGTCCCCAACACTGAAGCTTTCTTT.

The chain couples TRBV2 to TRBJ2-1, with 8 bases matching TRBD2. CDR1 SNHLY and CDR2 FYNNEI come from the germline V gene. J gave up 0 bases and V 2 bases, and 0 bases lay outside the gene matches. The CDR3 sequence is 15 residues long. CDR3 DNA sequence: TGTGCCAGCAGTGAACTAGCGGGCTCCTACAATGAGCAGTTCTTC. As protein: CASSELAGSYNEQFF. Filled out from reference TRBV2 and TRBJ2-1, the complete variable domain reads EPEVTQTPSHQVTQMGQEVILRCVPISNHLYFYWYRQILGQKVEFLVSFYNNEISEKSEIFDDQFSVERPDGSNFTLKIRSTKLEDSAMYFCASSELAGSYNEQFFGPGTRLTVL.

This chain uses TRBV28 with TRBJ1-5, with D unresolved. With 5 bases removed from V and 0 bases from J, the gap between germline ends came to 11 bases. There are 15 residues in the CDR3. CDR1 and CDR2 (germline): MDHEN, SYDVKM. The CDR3 bases are TGTGCCAGCAGTCCATCGACGGGTAGCAATCAGCCCCAGCATTTT. As protein: CASSPSTGSNQPQHF.

Comment on this clone: This sample includes further DNA sequences coding for the same CDR3. The chain joins TRBV5-6 to TRBJ1-5; D call uncertain. Germline V gives CDR1 SGHDT, CDR2 YYEEEE. The CDR3 spans 12 residues. V shed 0 bases and J shed 5 bases, with 3 bases lying between them. CDR3: CASSLGDQPQHF. The CDR3 nucleotides read TGTGCCAGCAGCTTGGGAGATCAGCCCCAGCATTTT. The full variable domain, rest sourced from reference TRBV5-6 and TRBJ1-5, is DAGVTQSPTHLIKTRGQQVTLRCSPKSGHDTVSWYQQALGQGPQFIFQYYEEEERQRGNFPDRFSGHQFPNYSSELNVNALLLGDSALYLCASSLGDQPQHFGDGTRLSIL.

This chain joins TRBV27 and TRBJ2-4, with a weak D call TRBD2 (5 bases). V lost 8 bases, J lost 0 bases, and 29 bases lay in between. This CDR3 is 20 amino acids long. The germline CDR1 and CDR2 sequences are MNHEY and SMNVEV (reference sequence). In DNA form, the CDR3 reads TGTGCCAGCGCAAACCCCCGGGTGGGAGAGACCGGACTAGCCAAAAACATTCAGTACTTC. Encoded protein: CASANPRVGETGLAKNIQYF.

The J gene is TRBJ2-1, the V gene TRBV7-7; 15 bases match TRBD2. Germline CDR1 reads SSHAT; CDR2 reads FNYEAQ (reference sequence). The CDR3 covers 20 residues. Trimming at V came to 7 bases and at J to 0 bases, leaving 13 bases not matched to a gene. CDR3 coding DNA: TGTGCCAGCAACACCACCCTGGGACTAGCGGGGGGCGGCTCCTACAATGAGCAGTTCTTC. Translated: CASNTTLGLAGGGSYNEQFF. The complete variable domain, with remaining parts taken from reference TRBV7-7 and TRBJ2-1, reads GAGVSQSPRYKVTKRGQDVTLRCDPISSHATLYWYQQALGQGPEFLTYFNYEAQPDKSGLPSDRFSAERPEGSISTLTIQRTEQRDSAMYRCASNTTLGLAGGGSYNEQFFGPGTRLTVL.

The sample holds one count of this clone. This chain uses TRBV4-1 with TRBJ2-7; TRBD1 matches at 10 bases. Germline trimming cut 3 bases from V and 3 bases from J; bases unmatched to any gene: 5. This CDR3 has 15 residues. Per germline, CDR1 MGHRA and CDR2 YSYEKL. CDR3 region: CASSHPGQGIYEQYF. CDR3 nucleotide sequence: TGCGCCAGCAGCCATCCGGGACAGGGGATCTACGAGCAGTACTTC.